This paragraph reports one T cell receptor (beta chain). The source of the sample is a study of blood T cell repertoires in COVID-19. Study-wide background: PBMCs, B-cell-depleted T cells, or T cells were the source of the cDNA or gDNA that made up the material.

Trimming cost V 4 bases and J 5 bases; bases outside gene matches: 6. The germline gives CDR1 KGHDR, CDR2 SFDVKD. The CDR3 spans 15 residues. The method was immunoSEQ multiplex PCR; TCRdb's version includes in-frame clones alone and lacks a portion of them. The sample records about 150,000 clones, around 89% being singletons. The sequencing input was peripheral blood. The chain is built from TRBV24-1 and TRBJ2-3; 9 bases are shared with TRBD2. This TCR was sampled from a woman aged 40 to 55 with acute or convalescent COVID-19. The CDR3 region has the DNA TGTGCCACCAGTGAGCGGACTAGCGTTTTAGATACGCAGTATTTT. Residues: CATSERTSVLDTQYF.